The 21 T cell receptor beta chains below come from one sample, sequenced in a study of control samples from healthy donors and cancer patients (dated by TCRdb to 2018 to 2020). The receptor library was made with the immunoSEQ multiplex PCR assay. This is the immuneACCESS table as TCRdb keeps it, with only in-frame sequences that have V and J called. A part of the clones is gone; compared with another copy, unresolved V genes explain less than half, and the rest is unexplained. The sample records 180,000 or so clones, 91% of which are singletons. Together, the top ten hold 1.5% of the sample. The sample taken for sequencing was blood. The receptors were sampled from a woman aged 30 to 39 in good health.

The genes are TRBV5-1 and TRBJ2-5, with TRBD2 matching 10 bases. V lost 3 bases and J lost 2; bases outside the gene matches: 4. The CDR3 extends over 15 amino acids. In germline, CDR1 is SGHRS, CDR2 YFSETQ. CDR3 sequence: CASSSLAGPQETQYF. CDR3 in DNA: TGCGCCAGCAGCTCACTAGCGGGACCGCAAGAGACCCAGTACTTC.

As for this clone: One end of the junction does not line up with germline, which may come from a read error. This CDR3 is also generated by other DNA sequences in the sample. J is TRBJ2-7 and V is TRBV5-1; TRBD1 aligns across 8 bases. Germline CDR1 and CDR2: SGHRS and YFSETQ. The CDR3 runs 15 residues. CDR3 amino acids: CASSLGTGHSYEQYF. Written as DNA, the CDR3 is TGCGCCAGCAGCTTGGGGACAGGGCACTCCTACGAGCAGTACTTT.

The chain joins TRBV6-1 to TRBJ2-5; D remains ambiguous. V lost 2 bases to trimming and J lost 1 base, with 5 bases between them. Germline V CDR1 and CDR2: MNHNS, SASEGT. The CDR3 totals 13 residues. The CDR3 protein is CASSELFQETQYF. In DNA form, the CDR3 reads TGTGCCAGCAGTGAACTTTTCCAAGAGACCCAGTACTTC.

The V call is TRBV3-1 (or the pseudogene TRBV3-2), the J call TRBJ2-1; 13 nucleotides line up with TRBD2. Germline CDR1 reads LGHDT; CDR2 reads YNNKEL (reference sequence). The CDR3 sequence is 17 residues long. J was trimmed by 6 bases and V by 5 bases; bases with no gene match: 10. The CDR3 DNA reads as TGTGCCAGCAGCACCTGGACTAGCGGGAGTTCAAGCAATGAGCAGTTCTTC. It is translated as CASSTWTSGSSSNEQFF.

V usage is TRBV6-8 and J usage is TRBJ1-3, with D unresolved. The CDR3 is 15 residues long. CDR1 and CDR2 from the germline V gene are MNHGY and SAAAGT. V was cut by 2 bases and J by 1 base, with 9 bases left in between. The CDR3 nucleotides read TGTGCCAGCAGTTACATTGGCCATTCTGGAAACACCATATATTTT. This codes for CASSYIGHSGNTIYF.

The rearrangement joins TRBV5-1 to TRBJ1-3, with 8 bases identical to TRBD1. This CDR3 spans 15 amino acids. The germline CDR1 and CDR2 sequences are SGHRS and YFSETQ. The J segment lost 3 bases and the V segment lost 0 bases, leaving 2 bases of the junction unmatched. CDR3 loop: CASSLGQGNGNTIYF. The CDR3 DNA reads as TGCGCCAGCAGCTTGGGACAGGGGAATGGAAACACCATATATTTT. Looking up the rest from reference TRBV5-1 and TRBJ1-3 gives the full variable domain: KAGVTQTPRYLIKTRGQQVTLSCSPISGHRSVSWYQQTPGQGLQFLFEYFSETQRNKGNFPGRFSGRQFSNSRSEMNVSTLELGDSALYLCASSLGQGNGNTIYFGEGSWLTVV.

The gene calls are TRBV3-1 (or the pseudogene TRBV3-2) and TRBJ2-1, with 9 bases fitting TRBD1. The CDR3 extends over 16 amino acids. Germline assignment: CDR1 LGHDT and CDR2 YNNKEL (reference sequence). With 2 bases clipped from V and 4 bases from J, the junction kept 6 bases outside the gene matches. CDR3 sequence: CASSQTGTGRYNEQFF. The DNA for the CDR3 is TGTGCCAGCAGCCAAACCGGGACAGGGAGGTACAATGAGCAGTTCTTC.

The rearrangement links TRBV2 to TRBJ2-3; 9 bases match TRBD2. The V gene's germline CDR1 is SNHLY and CDR2 FYNNEI. The J segment lost 3 bases and the V segment lost 4 bases, leaving 2 bases of the junction unmatched. The CDR3 spans 14 residues. CDR3 residues: CASSALAGTDTQYF. CDR3 DNA sequence: TGTGCCAGCAGTGCGCTAGCGGGGACAGATACGCAGTATTTT.

The gene calls are TRBV18 and TRBJ1-5; the match to TRBD1 covers 8 bases. The CDR3 extends over 17 amino acids. Trimming took 2 bases from V and 0 from J; bases not matched to a gene: 6. Germline V gene lookup returns CDR1 KGHSH and CDR2 LQKENI. The CDR3 DNA sequence: TGTGCCAGCTCACCAGGACAGGGTTCCTATAGCAATCAGCCCCAGCATTTT. Translating it yields CASSPGQGSYSNQPQHF.

V and J are TRBV18 and TRBJ2-5; the D gene is possibly TRBD2 (5 bases). The V gene lost 4 bases and the J gene lost 1 base, with 13 bases spanning the gap. The CDR3 is made up of 15 amino acids. CDR1 KGHSH and CDR2 LQKENI come from the germline V gene. CDR3: CASSLDPGSQETQYF. CDR3 DNA sequence: TGTGCCAGCTCACTCGACCCGGGGTCCCAAGAGACCCAGTACTTC.

This clone was seen many times. The CDR3 loop is CASTRTGHNEQFF. The CDR3 DNA follows: TGCGCCAGCACTAGGACAGGGCACAATGAGCAGTTCTTC. The chain joins TRBV10-2 to TRBJ2-1; 8 bases are a match to TRBD1. The CDR3 length is 13 residues. Germline lookup yields CDR1 WSHSY and CDR2 SAAADI. Germline trimming cut 7 bases from V and 5 bases from J; bases unmatched to any gene: 4.

This chain links TRBV18 with TRBJ1-3; the match to TRBD1 covers 7 bases. The junction had 2 bases not matched to a gene; V was cut back by 2 bases and J by 1 base. CDR3 length equals 15 residues. CDR1 and CDR2 from the germline V gene are KGHSH and LQKENI. This CDR3 reads CASSPTTGSGNTIYF. The CDR3 DNA reads TGTGCCAGCTCACCAACGACAGGGTCTGGAAACACCATATATTTT.

The chain couples TRBV7-2 to TRBJ2-7, with no clear D. This CDR3 region has 12 residues. Germline CDR1 and CDR2: SGHTA and FQGNSA. Trimming stripped 5 bases from V and 3 bases from J, with 8 bases between. This CDR3 is CASSRALYEQYF. The CDR3 coding sequence is TGTGCCAGCAGCCGGGCCCTCTACGAGCAGTACTTC.

The V call is TRBV28, the J call TRBJ1-6; D possibly corresponds to TRBD1 (5 bases). Germline V gives CDR1 MDHEN, CDR2 SYDVKM. V lost 4 bases to trimming and J lost 8 bases, with 12 bases between them. The CDR3 runs to 14 residues. In DNA, the CDR3 is TGTGCCAGCAGTTCCCGGGGACTCTATTCACCCCTCCACTTT. Amino acid sequence: CASSSRGLYSPLHF.

This clone was counted a single time. The chain uses TRBV7-2 and TRBJ2-7, with D possibly being TRBD1 (6 bases). This CDR3 is 15 amino acids long. The V end lost 2 bases, the J end lost 0 bases, and 11 bases lay between the germline ends. The germline V gene encodes CDR1 SGHTA and CDR2 FQGNSA. The CDR3 DNA is TGTGCCAGCAGCTTATATCTAGGGGGCTCCTACGAGCAGTACTTC. Amino acid sequence: CASSLYLGGSYEQYF.

The V and J genes are TRBV28 and TRBJ1-3; weak D call: TRBD1 (5 bases). V was shortened by 2 bases and J by 0 bases, with 11 bases between the two germline ends. The CDR3 consists of 16 residues. Germline CDR1 reads MDHEN; CDR2 reads SYDVKM. The CDR3 protein is CASSLKRGDSGNTIYF. CDR3 bases: TGTGCCAGCAGTTTAAAGCGGGGGGACTCTGGAAACACCATATATTTT.

The V and J genes are TRBV4-1 and TRBJ1-1, with D uncertain. V lost 0 bases and J lost 1, with 9 bases in between. Germline values: CDR1 MGHRA, CDR2 YSYEKL. This CDR3 has 15 amino acids. CDR3 in amino acids: CASSQEKVGNTEAFF. CDR3 in DNA: TGCGCCAGCAGCCAAGAAAAGGTCGGGAACACTGAAGCTTTCTTT.

V usage is TRBV3-1 (or the pseudogene TRBV3-2) and J usage is TRBJ2-3, with D perhaps TRBD2 (6 bases). Trimming took off 4 bases at V and 2 bases at J, with 10 bases between the two ends. Germline loops: CDR1 LGHDT, CDR2 YNNKEL (reference sequence). The CDR3 spans 14 residues. The CDR3 DNA follows: TGTGCCAGCAGCCTAGCGGACCCCACAGATACGCAGTATTTT. As protein: CASSLADPTDTQYF.

The CDR3 DNA is TGTGCCAGCAGCTCCGGGACAGGGGATGGCTACACCTTC. Protein product: CASSSGTGDGYTF. The rearrangement joins TRBV7-6 to TRBJ1-2; 10 bases fit TRBD1. The CDR3 totals 13 residues. CDR1 and CDR2 from the germline V gene are SGHVS and FNYEAQ. V shed 4 bases, J shed 6 bases, and the junction held 2 bases outside the gene matches.

The V gene is TRBV3-1 (or the pseudogene TRBV3-2), the J gene TRBJ2-5; the D is unclear. This CDR3 spans 12 amino acids. Germline CDR1 is LGHDT and CDR2 is YNNKEL (reference sequence). Trimming took off 2 bases at V and 4 bases at J, with 5 bases between the two ends. CDR3 nucleotides: TGTGCCAGCAGCCAAATGAGAGAGACCCAGTACTTC. Its protein is CASSQMRETQYF.

Worth noting for this clone: This specimen includes other DNA sequences encoding the same CDR3. This chain links TRBV14 with TRBJ1-6; D call uncertain. The CDR3 length is 14 residues. Germline V gene data show CDR1 as SGHDN and CDR2 as FVKESK. V dropped 4 bases and J dropped 0 bases, with 4 bases sitting between them. This chain's CDR3 is CASSLVSYNSPLHF. For the CDR3, the DNA is TGTGCCAGCAGCCTTGTCTCCTATAATTCACCCCTCCACTTT. Complete variable domain (other parts from reference TRBV14 and TRBJ1-6): EAGVTQFPSHSVIEKGQTVTLRCDPISGHDNLYWYRRVMGKEIKFLLHFVKESKQDESGMPNNRFLAERTGGTYSTLKVQPAELEDSGVYFCASSLVSYNSPLHFGNGTRLTVT.